A selection of T cell receptor beta chains follows, all from one sample in a study of T cells of healthy individuals. MiXCR, run by TCRdb on the 5' RACE reads, gives a single entry per CDR3 protein. The repertoire consists of tens of thousands of distinct CDR3 sequences, with roughly 15% occurring once and the leading ten covering approximately 4.8%. The receptors come from a human donor in good health. Each CDR3 is given with its conserved first and last residue. A D gene is named only where the DNA matches it firmly. A clone size is listed for some rows: how often the clone was seen (once, few, many), or a class if it is expanded.

size: many; length: 15; J: TRBJ2-1; V: TRBV15; D: TRBD2; CDR3: CATSRLAGEGNEQFF; DNA: TGTGCCACCAGCCGCCTAGCGGGGGAGGGGAATGAGCAGTTCTTC
size: few; length: 15; J: TRBJ2-5; V: TRBV19; D: TRBD1; CDR3: CASTNNRDSQETQYF; DNA: TGTGCCAGTACTAACAATCGGGACAGCCAAGAGACCCAGTACTTC
size: many; length: 15; J: TRBJ1-4; V: TRBV21-1; D: NA; CDR3: CASRPKMGFHEKLFF; DNA: TGTGCCAGCAGACCAAAGATGGGGTTTCATGAAAAACTGTTTTTT
size: NA; length: 17; J: TRBJ2-3; V: TRBV4-1; D: NA; CDR3: CASSQDIARRGGDTQYF; DNA: TGCGCCAGCAGCCAAGATATCGCGAGGCGAGGGGGAGATACGCAGTATTTT
size: many; length: 18; J: TRBJ1-4; V: TRBV3-1; D: TRBD1; CDR3: CASSQDFTSGTGAEKLFF; DNA: TGTGCCAGCAGCCAAGATTTCACTTCCGGGACAGGGGCCGAAAAACTGTTTTTT
size: many; length: 14; J: TRBJ2-1; V: TRBV29-1; D: NA; CDR3: CSVHKGNLDNEQFF; DNA: TGCAGCGTTCATAAGGGTAATTTGGACAATGAGCAGTTCTTC
size: NA; length: 15; J: TRBJ2-1; V: TRBV2; D: TRBD2; CDR3: CASSVSGRAYNEQFF; DNA: TGTGCCAGCAGTGTAAGCGGGAGGGCCTACAATGAGCAGTTCTTC
size: NA; length: 17; J: TRBJ1-2; V: TRBV7-3; D: NA; CDR3: CASSLGSAQGKEYGYTF; DNA: TGTGCCAGCAGCTTAGGGTCGGCGCAGGGGAAGGAGTATGGCTACACCTTC
size: many; length: 13; J: TRBJ2-5; V: TRBV10-3; D: NA; CDR3: CAIREQGTETQYF; DNA: TGTGCCATCAGGGAGCAGGGTACTGAGACCCAGTACTTC
size: many; length: 14; J: TRBJ2-1; V: TRBV5-1; D: TRBD1; CDR3: CASSYNDRAGEQFF; DNA: TGCGCCAGCAGCTATAATGACAGGGCGGGTGAGCAGTTCTTC
size: many; length: 16; J: TRBJ2-1; V: TRBV7-2; D: TRBD2; CDR3: CASSHAGLAGGGEQFF; DNA: TGTGCCAGCAGCCACGCGGGACTAGCGGGAGGTGGTGAGCAGTTCTTC
size: few; length: 17; J: TRBJ2-7; V: TRBV4-3; D: TRBD1; CDR3: CASSQGLTTGGIYEQYF; DNA: TGCGCCAGCAGCCAAGGACTTACGACAGGGGGGATATACGAGCAGTACTTC
size: few; length: 15; J: TRBJ1-5; V: TRBV15; D: TRBD1; CDR3: CATSRGRQGNQPQHF; DNA: TGTGCCACCAGCAGGGGGCGACAGGGAAATCAGCCCCAGCATTTT
size: few; length: 12; J: TRBJ2-1; V: TRBV25-1; D: NA; CDR3: CASSAEYNEQFF; DNA: TGTGCCAGCAGCGCAGAATACAATGAGCAGTTCTTC
size: many; length: 20; J: TRBJ2-2; V: TRBV7-9; D: TRBD1; CDR3: CASSLPIRRDRGPFTGELFF; DNA: TGTGCCAGCAGCTTACCGATTAGGAGGGACAGGGGACCCTTCACCGGGGAGCTGTTTTTT
size: once; length: 16; J: TRBJ1-5; V: TRBV12-3/TRBV12-4; D: NA; CDR3: CASSLQGGDSNQPQHF; DNA: TGTGCCAGCAGTTTACAGGGTGGAGACAGCAATCAGCCCCAGCATTTT
size: many; length: 14; J: TRBJ1-1; V: TRBV27; D: TRBD1; CDR3: CASSLGQGNTEAFF; DNA: TGTGCCAGCAGTTTGGGACAGGGAAACACTGAAGCTTTCTTT
size: many; length: 12; J: TRBJ2-7; V: TRBV6-2/TRBV6-3; D: NA; CDR3: CASTANRYEQYF; DNA: TGTGCCAGCACCGCAAACCGATACGAGCAGTACTTC
size: many; length: 15; J: TRBJ2-7; V: TRBV18; D: NA; CDR3: CASSPGLGGRDEQYF; DNA: TGTGCCAGCTCACCTGGATTGGGGGGAAGGGACGAGCAGTACTTC
size: few; length: 17; J: TRBJ2-7; V: TRBV11-2; D: TRBD1; CDR3: CASSLDGQAYSPWGQYF; DNA: TGTGCCAGCAGCTTAGACGGACAGGCCTACTCCCCTTGGGGGCAGTACTTC
size: NA; length: 13; J: TRBJ2-1; V: TRBV20-1; D: TRBD2; CDR3: CSASSGGYNEQFF; DNA: TGCAGTGCTAGTAGCGGGGGTTACAATGAGCAGTTCTTC
size: many; length: 18; J: TRBJ2-3; V: TRBV7-3; D: TRBD2; CDR3: CASSPTPGTSIGGDTQYF; DNA: TGTGCCAGCAGCCCTACCCCCGGGACTAGCATCGGGGGAGATACGCAGTATTTT
size: NA; length: 15; J: TRBJ2-1; V: TRBV5-1; D: TRBD2; CDR3: CASSPGLAGLNEQFF; DNA: TGCGCCAGCAGCCCGGGACTAGCGGGCCTCAATGAGCAGTTCTTC
size: NA; length: 12; J: TRBJ2-3; V: TRBV13; D: NA; CDR3: CASSFASNTQYF; DNA: TGTGCCAGCAGCTTTGCTAGCAATACGCAGTATTTT
size: many; length: 16; J: TRBJ2-2; V: TRBV6-5; D: NA; CDR3: CASSYPLAKGTGELFF; DNA: TGTGCCAGCAGTTATCCCCTGGCAAAGGGAACCGGGGAGCTGTTTTTT
size: NA; length: 14; J: TRBJ1-2; V: TRBV12-3/TRBV12-4; D: NA; CDR3: CASSFEVYNYGYTF; DNA: TGTGCCAGCAGTTTTGAGGTCTATAACTATGGCTACACCTTC
size: NA; length: 15; J: TRBJ1-4; V: TRBV28; D: TRBD1; CDR3: CASSLDRGRYEKLFF; DNA: TGTGCCAGCAGTCTCGACAGGGGGCGTTATGAAAAACTGTTTTTT
size: many; length: 14; J: TRBJ2-3; V: TRBV11-2; D: TRBD1; CDR3: CASSIRTGRDTQYF; DNA: TGTGCCAGCAGCATTAGGACAGGGAGGGATACGCAGTATTTT
size: many; length: 15; J: TRBJ2-1; V: TRBV20-1; D: NA; CDR3: CSARDPPLTDNEQFF; DNA: TGCAGTGCTAGAGATCCCCCCCTTACTGACAATGAGCAGTTCTTC
size: many; length: 13; J: TRBJ2-3; V: TRBV24-1; D: NA; CDR3: CATSGRTTDTQYF; DNA: TGTGCCACCAGTGGCCGGACCACAGATACGCAGTATTTT
size: NA; length: 17; J: TRBJ2-5; V: TRBV27; D: TRBD2; CDR3: CASGLDGLAGPGRPQYF; DNA: TGTGCCAGCGGTTTAGATGGGCTAGCGGGCCCCGGGAGACCCCAGTACTTC
size: many; length: 14; J: TRBJ2-1; V: TRBV20-1; D: NA; CDR3: CSARDHQGLNEQFF; DNA: TGCAGTGCTAGAGATCATCAGGGGTTAAATGAGCAGTTCTTC
size: many; length: 16; J: TRBJ2-7; V: TRBV3-1; D: TRBD1; CDR3: CASSYRGRIHSYEQYF; DNA: TGTGCCAGCAGCTACAGGGGGCGCATCCACTCCTACGAGCAGTACTTC
size: NA; length: 16; J: TRBJ2-3; V: TRBV27; D: TRBD2; CDR3: CASSPGLAGIADTQYF; DNA: TGTGCCAGCAGTCCGGGACTAGCGGGAATCGCAGATACGCAGTATTTT
size: few; length: 17; J: TRBJ1-6; V: TRBV4-1; D: NA; CDR3: CASSHPRDGRREAPLHF; DNA: TGCGCCAGCAGCCATCCCCGGGACGGGAGGAGAGAGGCACCCCTCCACTTT
size: few; length: 13; J: TRBJ2-5; V: TRBV28; D: NA; CDR3: CASNPGNQETQYF; DNA: TGTGCCAGCAATCCCGGGAACCAAGAGACCCAGTACTTC
size: few; length: 14; J: TRBJ2-7; V: TRBV27; D: TRBD1; CDR3: CASSLGQVPYEQYF; DNA: TGTGCCAGCAGTTTAGGACAGGTACCCTACGAGCAGTACTTC